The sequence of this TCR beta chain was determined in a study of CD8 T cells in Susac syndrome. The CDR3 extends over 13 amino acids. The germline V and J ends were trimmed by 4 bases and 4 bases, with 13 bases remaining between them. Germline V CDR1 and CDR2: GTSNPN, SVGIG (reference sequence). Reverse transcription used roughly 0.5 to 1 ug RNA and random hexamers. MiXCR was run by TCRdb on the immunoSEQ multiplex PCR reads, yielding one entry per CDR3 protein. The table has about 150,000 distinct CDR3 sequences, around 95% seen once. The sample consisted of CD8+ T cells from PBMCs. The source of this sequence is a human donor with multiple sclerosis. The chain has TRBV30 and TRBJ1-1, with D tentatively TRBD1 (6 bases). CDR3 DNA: TGTGCCTGGAAAGTAGGGGGTAGCACTGAAGCTTTCTTT. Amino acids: CAWKVGGSTEAFF.